One sample yielded the 24 T cell receptor beta chains listed below, sequenced in a study of cytomegalovirus exposure and HLA in healthy donors (dated by TCRdb to about 2017). The library was made by the immunoSEQ multiplex PCR assay. A mixture of 60 forward primers for TCR Vbeta segments and 13 reverse primers for TCR Jbeta segments was used in the multiplex PCR. What TCRdb holds here is the immuneACCESS table cut down to in-frame rearrangements. Part of the clones is not present; checked against another copy, under half of the missing clones reflect an unresolved V gene, and the others are unexplained. The sample contains roughly 200,000 clones, around 80% of them found a single time. 3% to 4.5% of the sample lies in the top ten. Sequenced: PBMCs. These receptors were collected from a woman in her sixties in good health and CMV-seropositive.

The chain employs TRBV4-1 and TRBJ2-1, with 8 bases aligning to TRBD2. The CDR3 extends over 16 amino acids. V shed 6 bases and J 4 bases; nucleotides not matched to a gene: 11. Germline CDR1 is MGHRA and CDR2 is YSYEKL. CDR3 nucleotides: TGCGCCAGCAGTTTCTCCCCCGGGGGGGGTTACAATGAGCAGTTCTTC. Residues: CASSFSPGGGYNEQFF.

The J gene is TRBJ2-1, the V gene TRBV9, with TRBD2 matching 8 bases. The CDR3 covers 16 residues. Per germline, CDR1 SGDLS and CDR2 YYNGEE. Trimming took 4 bases from V and 8 from J; bases not matched to a gene: 14. The CDR3 is CASSPTGTRRGDEQFF. The CDR3 DNA is TGTGCCAGCAGCCCAACCGGGACTAGAAGGGGCGATGAGCAGTTCTTC. Together with reference TRBV9 and TRBJ2-1, the CDR3 gives the full variable domain: DSGVTQTPKHLITATGQRVTLRCSPRSGDLSVYWYQQSLDQGLQFLIQYYNGEERAKGNILERFSAQQFPDLHSELNLSSLELGDSALYFCASSPTGTRRGDEQFFGPGTRLTVL.

The chain links TRBV4-3 to TRBJ1-4, with TRBD1 matching over 10 bases. This CDR3 contains 15 residues. The V segment lost 5 bases and the J segment 4 bases; nucleotides outside the gene matches: 4. CDR1 LGHNA and CDR2 YSLEER come from the germline V gene. The CDR3 region has the DNA TGCGCCAGCAGCGAAGGACAGGGGGGTAATGAAAAACTGTTTTTT. As protein: CASSEGQGGNEKLFF.

V is TRBV30 and J is TRBJ1-2; 9 nucleotides align to TRBD1. CDR1 GTSNPN and CDR2 SVGIG come from the germline V gene (reference sequence). CDR3 length equals 16 residues. Unmatched junction bases numbered 7, after V lost 0 bases and J lost 2 bases. The CDR3 DNA reads as TGTGCCTGGAGTGTACTTACAGGGGGCGGCAACTATGGCTACACCTTC. Protein sequence: CAWSVLTGGGNYGYTF.

The rearrangement links TRBV19 to TRBJ1-1, with a tentative D call TRBD1 (6 bases). Germline V gene sequence: CDR1 LNHDA, CDR2 SQIVND (reference sequence). This CDR3 has 13 amino acids. V lost 4 bases and J 6 bases, leaving 12 bases between the germline ends. Written as DNA, the CDR3 is TGTGCCAGTAGTACAGCGGCAGGGGCTGAAGCTTTCTTT. It translates to CASSTAAGAEAFF. The variable domain in full, with the rest retrieved from reference TRBV19 and TRBJ1-1, is DGGITQSPKYLFRKEGQNVTLSCEQNLNHDAMYWYRQDPGQGLRLIYYSQIVNDFQKGDIAEGYSVSREKKESFPLTVTSAQKNPTAFYLCASSTAAGAEAFFGQGTRLTVV.

This chain uses TRBV2 with TRBJ2-7; no reliable D call. The CDR3 totals 15 residues. V was clipped by 7 bases and J by 0 bases, with 16 bases between them. The germline gives CDR1 SNHLY, CDR2 FYNNEI. CDR3 loop: CASNLDRDSSYEQYF. The CDR3 DNA sequence: TGTGCCAGCAACCTCGACCGTGACTCCTCCTACGAGCAGTACTTC.

The V gene is TRBV7-2, the J gene TRBJ1-6, with 9 bases that match TRBD1. Per germline, CDR1 SGHTA and CDR2 FQGNSA. The length of the CDR3 is 16 residues. Germline trimming cut 5 bases from V and 7 bases from J; bases unmatched to any gene: 9. The CDR3 nucleotides are TGTGCCAGCAGCACTGTTTCCGGGACAGGGAATTCACCCCTCCACTTT. Its protein product is CASSTVSGTGNSPLHF.

This chain links TRBV18 with TRBJ1-5, with D hard to call. Germline-derived CDR1 and CDR2 are KGHSH and LQKENI. Deletions cut 4 bases from V and 4 bases from J, with 11 bases between. This CDR3 spans 14 amino acids. CDR3 residues: CASSLKGGNQPQHF. DNA of the CDR3: TGTGCCAGCTCACTTAAGGGAGGGAATCAGCCCCAGCATTTT.

This chain joins TRBV7-9 and TRBJ2-3; D is perhaps TRBD2 (6 bases). Germline V gives CDR1 SEHNR, CDR2 FQNEAQ (reference sequence). Trimming removed 3 bases at V and 4 bases at J, with 14 bases between. The CDR3 is 15 amino acids. The CDR3 loop reads CASSLVAGGADTQYF. As DNA, the CDR3 is TGTGCCAGCAGCTTGGTGGCCGGGGGTGCAGATACGCAGTATTTT. Using reference TRBV7-9 and TRBJ2-3 for the parts outside the CDR3, the full variable domain is DTGVSQNPRHKITKRGQNVTFRCDPISEHNRLYWYRQTLGQGPEFLTYFQNEAQLEKSRLLSDRFSAERPKGSFSTLEIQRTEQGDSAMYLCASSLVAGGADTQYFGPGTRLTVL.

The J gene is TRBJ1-4, the V gene TRBV5-1, with D possibly being TRBD1 (6 bases). Looked up from germline, CDR1 is SGHRS and CDR2 is YFSETQ. The CDR3 contains 14 residues. V lost 1 base and J 5 bases, leaving 9 bases between the germline ends. Written as DNA, the CDR3 is TGCGCCAGCAGCTTGCAGGGGCGGAATGAAAAACTGTTTTTT. Its translation: CASSLQGRNEKLFF.

This sequence joins TRBV6-1 and TRBJ2-3; TRBD1 is a possible D gene (5 bases). V shed 2 bases and J shed 0 bases, with 18 bases lying between them. Germline V gene data show CDR1 as MNHNS and CDR2 as SASEGT. This CDR3 has 18 residues. This chain's CDR3 is CASSETVVRVASTDTQYF. The CDR3 DNA follows: TGTGCCAGCAGTGAAACAGTAGTCAGGGTTGCTAGCACAGATACGCAGTATTTT.

The DNA of the CDR3 is TGTGCCAGCAGTTTATACGGGACAGGGCTCTACAATGAGCAGTTCTTC. Translation: CASSLYGTGLYNEQFF. The chain carries TRBV28 and TRBJ2-1, with 9 positions matching TRBD1. Germline CDR1 and CDR2: MDHEN and SYDVKM. Trimming took 1 base from V and 3 from J; bases not matched to a gene: 4. CDR3 length equals 16 residues.

V usage is TRBV7-9 and J usage is TRBJ2-1; D is possibly TRBD2 (5 bases). The ends were cut back, 6 bases at V and 7 bases at J, with 22 bases in the middle. The CDR3 contains 16 residues. Germline V gives CDR1 SEHNR, CDR2 FQNEAQ (reference sequence). The CDR3 region has the DNA TGTGCCAGCAGACACGGGAAGCAGACCCAGAAGAATGAGCAGTTCTTC. It yields the protein CASRHGKQTQKNEQFF.

This clone was observed a handful of times. This rearrangement joins TRBV2 to TRBJ2-7; 11 bases align to TRBD2. Per the germline V gene, CDR1 is SNHLY and CDR2 is FYNNEI. This CDR3 spans 18 amino acids. Unmatched junction bases numbered 13, after V lost 3 bases and J lost 3 bases. The DNA of the CDR3 is TGTGCCAGCAGTGAGGCTAGCGGGAGGCCCAGCCCCCTCTACGAGCAGTACTTC. This encodes CASSEASGRPSPLYEQYF.

This chain joins TRBV5-1 and TRBJ2-4; the match to TRBD2 covers 8 bases. Looked up from germline, CDR1 is SGHRS and CDR2 is YFSETQ. This CDR3 is 13 amino acids long. V shed 4 bases, J shed 8 bases, and the junction held 5 bases outside the gene matches. The DNA for the CDR3 is TGCGCCAGCAGCAGCGGGAGCTCGGACATTCAGTACTTC. It yields the protein CASSSGSSDIQYF.

The V gene is TRBV11-2, the J gene TRBJ1-6; unclear D gene. Germline CDR1 and CDR2: SGHAT and FQNNGV. Trimming cost V 1 base and J 3 bases, with 4 bases left between them. The CDR3 consists of 14 residues. DNA for the CDR3: TGTGCCAGCAGCTTAGCGGGCTATAATTCACCCCTCCACTTT. This gives the protein CASSLAGYNSPLHF.

The J gene is TRBJ2-2, the V gene TRBV7-3, with a weak D call TRBD1 (5 bases). This CDR3 comprises 16 residues. The germline V and J ends were trimmed by 1 base and 1 base, with 10 bases remaining between them. Germline CDR1 is SGHTA and CDR2 is FQGTGA. CDR3 loop: CASSLNGQGNTGELFF. The CDR3 DNA is TGTGCCAGCAGCTTAAACGGGCAGGGGAACACCGGGGAGCTGTTTTTT.

The chain uses TRBV19 and TRBJ2-7; D uncertain. Germline values: CDR1 LNHDA, CDR2 SQIVND (reference sequence). The CDR3 length is 13 residues. Trimming shortened V by 7 bases and J by 2 bases, and 12 bases separated the two germline ends. DNA for the CDR3: TGTGCCAGTATAAACTCTCTAACCTACGAGCAGTACTTC. As protein: CASINSLTYEQYF. The variable domain in full, completed from reference TRBV19 and TRBJ2-7, reads DGGITQSPKYLFRKEGQNVTLSCEQNLNHDAMYWYRQDPGQGLRLIYYSQIVNDFQKGDIAEGYSVSREKKESFPLTVTSAQKNPTAFYLCASINSLTYEQYFGPGTRLTVT.

The chain carries TRBV6-1 and TRBJ1-4, with D tentatively TRBD1 (5 bases). The CDR3 totals 15 residues. Trimming cost V 0 bases and J 4 bases, with 9 bases left between them. The germline V gene encodes CDR1 MNHNS and CDR2 SASEGT. CDR3 region: CASSEAPGINEKLFF. In nucleotides, the CDR3 is TGTGCCAGCAGTGAAGCCCCAGGGATTAATGAAAAACTGTTTTTT.

This CDR3 reads CASNFQGQGLLGSNQPQHF. CDR3 coding DNA: TGTGCCAGTAACTTTCAGGGACAGGGCCTACTTGGGTCCAATCAGCCCCAGCATTTT. The genes are TRBV19 and TRBJ1-5, with TRBD1 identical over 9 bases. The V and J ends lost 7 bases and 3 bases, in that order; junction bases with no gene match: 19. CDR3 length: 19 residues. The germline V gene has CDR1 LNHDA and CDR2 SQIVND (reference sequence).

The chain carries TRBV9 and TRBJ2-2, with D uncertain. The V end was cut by 1 base, the J end by 1 base, with 17 bases between. Germline lookup yields CDR1 SGDLS and CDR2 YYNGEE. The CDR3 runs 18 residues. The CDR3 is CASSVSFLPQKNTGELFF. Here the CDR3 DNA reads TGTGCCAGCAGCGTAAGTTTCCTCCCACAGAAGAACACCGGGGAGCTGTTTTTT.

This chain links TRBV7-2 with TRBJ2-7; 7 bases are shared with TRBD1. The CDR3 is made up of 15 amino acids. V lost 4 bases and J lost 2; bases outside the gene matches: 8. CDR1 and CDR2 (germline): SGHTA, FQGNSA. This CDR3 is CASSSSTGTPYEQYF. CDR3 bases: TGTGCCAGCAGCTCCTCGACAGGGACCCCCTACGAGCAGTACTTC.

This clone was seen only once. The chain uses TRBV10-3 and TRBJ2-7; 10 positions agree with TRBD2. The V gene end was trimmed by 8 bases and the J gene end by 2 bases; junction bases not matched to a gene: 18. CDR1 and CDR2 (germline): ENHRY, SYGVKD. The CDR3 is 18 residues long. CDR3 nucleotides: TGTGCCATCCGACCTGGGGAAGGAGCGGGAGGGCGAGCCTACGAGCAGTACTTC. Residues: CAIRPGEGAGGRAYEQYF.

Points on this clone: Germline is not matched at one junction end, which may reflect a read error. The rearrangement uses TRBV7-9 and TRBJ2-7; a weak D match, TRBD1 (5 bases). This CDR3 is 12 amino acids long. CDR1 is SEHNR, CDR2 FQNEAQ, per germline (reference sequence). CDR3 loop: CSSSQGDYEQYF. As DNA, the CDR3 is TGTTCCAGCAGCCAAGGGGACTACGAGCAGTACTTC.